A selection of T cell receptor beta chains follows, all from one sample in a study of cytomegalovirus exposure and HLA in healthy donors. Assay used: immunoSEQ multiplex PCR; TCRdb lists only in-frame clones, some missing. This sample has nearly 110,000 clones, with around 76% found just once. Sample: PBMCs. Receptors originate from a man between 18 and 35 years old in good health and CMV-seronegative. The conserved cysteine and the conserved F or W are not part of the CDR3 here. Fields, in order: J gene, V gene, CDR3 protein.

TRBJ1-2,TRBV29-1,SVEEGRWGYT
TRBJ2-5,TRBV4-2,ASSRGPGQGQETQY
TRBJ1-2,TRBV5-6,ASSLFGTVVFNYGYT
TRBJ2-1,TRBV27,ASSLSKTTGVGEQF
TRBJ2-2,TRBV5-1,AGSLARRGELF
TRBJ2-6,TRBV7-3,ASSQGGVGVTGANVLT
TRBJ1-2,TRBV7-8,ASSPSEVTELYGYT
TRBJ2-7,TRBV19,ASSDGTMRSYEQY
TRBJ2-5,TRBV9,ASSVAGLAGSETQY
TRBJ2-3,TRBV20-1,SASRPAT
TRBJ2-7,TRBV7-6,ASSWRQGTNYEQY
TRBJ2-7,TRBV10-3,AISEYFGAYEQY
TRBJ2-2,TRBV11-1,ASSRDFTGELF
TRBJ2-7,TRBV27,ASSTNRGSYEQY
TRBJ2-1,TRBV5-1,ASSGTGTSGGFGYNEQF
TRBJ2-1,TRBV9,ASSVAPGLAGGAGEQF
TRBJ2-7,TRBV6-5,ASSWDSTYEQY
TRBJ1-1,TRBV28,ASSFTLDRVNTEAF
TRBJ1-3,TRBV7-2,ASSPLGGSGNTIY
TRBJ2-3,TRBV6-1,ASSVRTGASTDTQY
TRBJ1-5,TRBV2,ASSEVGSPNQPQH
TRBJ2-7,TRBV5-1,ASSLETSGARSSYEQY
TRBJ2-2,TRBV2,ASVGREATGTGGEHGELF
TRBJ1-2,TRBV5-4,ASSLRKGAPNYGYT
TRBJ2-3,TRBV4-2,ASSQEGSSGGTQY
TRBJ2-7,TRBV6-5,ASRGSGGSNEQY
TRBJ1-2,TRBV18,ASSEGTGLEMGYT
TRBJ1-5,TRBV6-1,ASSEEGLYSNQPQH
TRBJ2-2,TRBV7-7,ASSLATRGSNTGELF
TRBJ1-1,TRBV5-5,ASSLQAPPSEAF
TRBJ2-3,TRBV9,ASSVGAAGGTDTQY
TRBJ2-2,TRBV6-6,ASTGGGNTGELF
TRBJ2-2,TRBV7-2,ASSPLGSGGTGELF
TRBJ2-2,TRBV6-5,ASSHPTGTGELF
TRBJ1-2,TRBV2,ASSEATGSSGYT
TRBJ2-2,TRBV19,ASTTTLAGGRTGELF
TRBJ1-5,TRBV27,ASSLYGGGNQPQH
TRBJ1-5,TRBV9,ASSVDVGGQPQH
TRBJ1-6,TRBV5-6,ASSPRGHHNSPLH
TRBJ2-7,TRBV19,ASSLGQGAYEQY
TRBJ2-1,TRBV27,ASSLHRAGGGNEQF
TRBJ2-1,TRBV5-6,ATRGGEGGSYNEQF
TRBJ2-3,TRBV2,ASRYGLAGVPQY
TRBJ1-1,TRBV11-1,ASSFRHSENTEAF
TRBJ1-6,TRBV9,ASSYRGHNSPLH
TRBJ1-1,TRBV18,ASSLKPGQGTEAF
TRBJ1-1,TRBV19,ASRRARNTEAF
TRBJ1-1,TRBV4-3,ASSQARDREGTEAF
TRBJ1-1,TRBV5-1,ASSPGRGRTEAF